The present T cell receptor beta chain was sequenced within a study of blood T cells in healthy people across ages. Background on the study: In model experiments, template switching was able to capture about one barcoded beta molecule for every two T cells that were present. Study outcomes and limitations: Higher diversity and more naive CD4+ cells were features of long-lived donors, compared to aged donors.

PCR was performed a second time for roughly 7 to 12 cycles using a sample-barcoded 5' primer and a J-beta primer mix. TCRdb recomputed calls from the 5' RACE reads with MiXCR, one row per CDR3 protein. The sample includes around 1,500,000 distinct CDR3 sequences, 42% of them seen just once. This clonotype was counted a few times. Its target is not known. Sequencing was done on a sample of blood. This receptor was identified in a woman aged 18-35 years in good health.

The CDR3 region has the DNA TGTGCCAGCAGTCTCAAGGGGGGGTATTCTGGGGCCAACGTCCTGACTTTC. It yields the protein CASSLKGGYSGANVLTF. The chain joins TRBV12-3 or TRBV12-4 to TRBJ2-6; D possibly corresponds to TRBD2 (7 bases). Deletions cut 5 bases from V and 1 base from J, with 15 bases between. This CDR3 contains 17 residues.